Listed here are 15 T cell receptor beta chains from one sample, sequenced in a study of OX40 agonist ivuxolimab in advanced cancers. Libraries were made using the immunoSEQ multiplex PCR assay. The table was pulled from immuneACCESS by TCRdb, which kept in-frame rearrangements only. Such tables lose some clones; where checked, under half of the loss comes from unresolved V genes, and the rest has no known cause. The sample table records around 140,000 clones; about 92% of these occur just once. The ten largest clones capture roughly 1% of the sample. The sequencing used CD4+ or CD8+ T cells sorted from blood, collected in a trial of the OX40 agonist ivuxolimab. Source of these receptors: an adult with an advanced solid tumor such as melanoma, head and neck, liver or kidney cancer.

This chain connects TRBV9 to TRBJ2-1; TRBD1 matches 10 bases. The ends lost 4 bases at V and 7 bases at J; junction bases unmatched: 8. CDR1 is SGDLS, CDR2 YYNGEE, per germline. CDR3 length: 15 amino acids. The CDR3 reads CASSPRQGAQNEQFF. The CDR3 DNA reads TGTGCCAGCAGCCCTCGACAGGGGGCGCAAAATGAGCAGTTCTTC.

The genes are TRBV4-1 and TRBJ2-7; a weak D match, TRBD2 (5 bases). The CDR3 consists of 19 residues. CDR1 MGHRA and CDR2 YSYEKL come from the germline V gene. Trimming took off 5 bases at V and 0 bases at J, with 26 bases between the two ends. CDR3 sequence (DNA): TGCGCCAGCAGCGTTAGTTCGGGGTATCTCACACATTTCTCCTACGAGCAGTACTTC. This encodes CASSVSSGYLTHFSYEQYF.

This chain joins TRBV30 and TRBJ2-7; D may match TRBD1 or TRBD2 (5 bases each). V was trimmed by 4 bases and J by 4 bases, leaving 26 bases between them. Germline values: CDR1 GTSNPN, CDR2 SVGIG (reference sequence). This CDR3 contains 17 residues. CDR3: CAWTSSRGSTKMYEQYF. For the CDR3, the DNA is TGTGCCTGGACCTCCTCCCGGGGCTCGACAAAGATGTACGAGCAGTACTTC.

The chain couples TRBV6-5 to TRBJ2-1; TRBD1 agrees at 7 bases. The CDR3 extends over 15 amino acids. V was pared by 6 bases and J by 3 bases, with 8 bases of the junction left unmatched. The germline V gene encodes CDR1 MNHEY and CDR2 SVGAGI. The DNA for the CDR3 is TGTGCCAGCAGCCGACAGGGCACCAACTACAATGAGCAGTTCTTC. Amino acids: CASSRQGTNYNEQFF.

The chain joins TRBV7-2 to TRBJ2-2, with 9 nucleotides matching TRBD1. The CDR3 is made up of 16 amino acids. V gave up 3 bases and J gave up 4 bases; unmatched junction bases: 6. Per the germline V gene, CDR1 is SGHTA and CDR2 is FQGNSA. The CDR3 is CASSLGGTGPTGELFF. CDR3 bases: TGTGCCAGCAGCTTGGGCGGGACAGGGCCCACCGGGGAGCTGTTTTTT.

J is TRBJ2-3 and V is TRBV2; TRBD1 might be the D (6 bases). Between the trimmed V and J ends, which lost 6 bases and 2 bases, there was a span of 12 bases. The CDR3 loop spans 14 amino acids. Germline V gives CDR1 SNHLY, CDR2 FYNNEI. In DNA, the CDR3 is TGTGCCAGCAGACCTGGACAGCTCACAGATACGCAGTATTTT. Its translation: CASRPGQLTDTQYF.

This chain joins TRBV6-1 and TRBJ1-3; tentatively, D is TRBD1 (6 bases). V was trimmed by 8 bases and J by 8 bases, leaving 19 bases between them. The germline V gene has CDR1 MNHNS and CDR2 SASEGT. The CDR3 has 14 amino acids. The CDR3 sequence: CASQKEAGADTIYF. The CDR3 DNA sequence: TGTGCCAGCCAGAAGGAGGCAGGGGCAGACACCATATATTTT.

This clone was observed once. This chain joins TRBV5-1 and TRBJ2-3; D uncertain. Germline CDR1 and CDR2: SGHRS and YFSETQ. This CDR3 region has 12 residues. The V end was cut by 4 bases, the J end by 4 bases, with 7 bases between. The CDR3 reads CASSGDSDTQYF. The CDR3 coding sequence is TGCGCCAGCAGCGGAGACTCAGATACGCAGTATTTT.

This sequence joins TRBV30 and TRBJ1-5, with a weak D call TRBD1 (5 bases). Germline values: CDR1 GTSNPN, CDR2 SVGIG (reference sequence). The length of the CDR3 is 13 residues. The germline V and J ends were trimmed by 0 bases and 5 bases, with 8 bases remaining between them. The chain's CDR3 is CAWSVGTDQPQHF. The CDR3, as DNA: TGTGCCTGGAGTGTAGGGACCGATCAGCCCCAGCATTTT.

CDR3 bases: TGTGCCAGCAGCTTCGGGACTAGCGGGAGCGAGCAGTACTTC. Its translation is CASSFGTSGSEQYF. The chain uses TRBV7-9 and TRBJ2-7; 14 bases fit TRBD2. The length of the CDR3 is 14 residues. Trimming cost V 3 bases and J 6 bases; bases outside gene matches: 1. Per the germline V gene, CDR1 is SEHNR and CDR2 is FQNEAQ (reference sequence).

The chain couples TRBV27 to TRBJ1-6; D call uncertain. V was cut by 5 bases and J by 3 bases, with 23 bases left in between. Germline V gives CDR1 MNHEY, CDR2 SMNVEV (reference sequence). There are 19 residues in the CDR3. The CDR3 bases are TGTGCCAGCAGTCCCGTTTTTAAAATAGGACTTCACTATAATTCACCCCTCCACTTT. It is translated as CASSPVFKIGLHYNSPLHF.

The CDR3 is CAISKGARGYTF. CDR3 DNA sequence: TGTGCCATCAGTAAGGGCGCCCGGGGCTACACCTTC. The gene calls are TRBV10-3 and TRBJ1-2; D is unclear. This CDR3 has 12 residues. Germline V gene lookup returns CDR1 ENHRY and CDR2 SYGVKD. The V end lost 5 bases, the J end lost 8 bases, and 12 bases lay between the germline ends.

The chain carries TRBV5-5 and TRBJ2-3; D gene uncertain. The CDR3 has 14 residues. V gave up 4 bases and J gave up 6 bases, with 15 bases separating them. Germline loops: CDR1 SGHKS, CDR2 YYEKEE (reference sequence). CDR3 sequence reads: CASSPAGPGDTQYF. CDR3 in DNA: TGTGCCAGCAGCCCTGCTGGACCTGGGGATACGCAGTATTTT.

This chain uses TRBV28 with TRBJ1-2; D is possibly TRBD1 (6 bases). Germline CDR1 and CDR2: MDHEN and SYDVKM. The germline V and J ends were trimmed by 7 bases and 5 bases, with 11 bases remaining between them. The CDR3 is made up of 12 amino acids. CDR3 in DNA: TGTGCCAGCACCAGGGGTCCTTATGGCTACACCTTC. Amino acid sequence: CASTRGPYGYTF.

The V and J genes are TRBV10-3 and TRBJ1-4; 8 bases fit TRBD1. Germline V CDR1 and CDR2: ENHRY, SYGVKD. This CDR3 comprises 15 residues. With 0 bases clipped from V and 7 bases from J, the junction kept 4 bases outside the gene matches. The CDR3 protein is CAISESQGASEKLFF. CDR3 coding DNA: TGTGCCATCAGTGAGTCTCAGGGGGCGAGTGAAAAACTGTTTTTT.